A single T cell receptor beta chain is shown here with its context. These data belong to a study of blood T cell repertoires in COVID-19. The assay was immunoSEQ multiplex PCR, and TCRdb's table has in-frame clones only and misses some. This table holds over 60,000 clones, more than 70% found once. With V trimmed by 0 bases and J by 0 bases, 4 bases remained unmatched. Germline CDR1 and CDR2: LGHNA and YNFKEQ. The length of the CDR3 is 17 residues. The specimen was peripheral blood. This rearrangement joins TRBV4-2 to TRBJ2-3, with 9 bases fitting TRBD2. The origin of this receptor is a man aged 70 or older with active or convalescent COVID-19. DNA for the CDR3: TGTGCCAGCAGCCAAGAGGGGCTAGCGGGGAGCACAGATACGCAGTATTTT. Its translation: CASSQEGLAGSTDTQYF.